Following are 21 T cell receptor beta chains from one sample sequenced in a study of healthy donors' naive CD4 and CD8 T cells. Each TCR library used roughly 490 ng of total RNA and a linear amplification protocol. TCRdb reprocessed the reads via MiXCR and lists one record per CDR3 protein. The profile covers around 200,000 distinct CDR3 sequences, with 74% appearing a single time and about 2.1% taken by the ten largest. The specimen was naive CD4+ and CD8+ T cells sorted from blood, pooled from several donors. The source of these receptors is a pool of human donors in good health; the sample pools cells from several healthy donors.

The V gene is TRBV6-2 or TRBV6-3, the J gene TRBJ1-1, with D perhaps TRBD1 (6 bases). Germline V gene data show CDR1 as MNHEY and CDR2 as SVGEGT. Trimming removed 5 bases from V and 1 base from J, with 14 bases in between. This CDR3 region has 15 residues. CDR3 sequence: CASSQSGTKNTEAFF. In nucleotides, the CDR3 is TGTGCCAGCAGTCAATCCGGGACAAAGAACACTGAAGCTTTCTTT.

The V gene is TRBV29-1, the J gene TRBJ2-7; D gene ambiguous. The germline V and J ends were trimmed by 4 bases and 6 bases, with 13 bases remaining between them. The germline V gene has CDR1 SQVTM and CDR2 ANQGSEA. The CDR3 is 12 residues long. Here the CDR3 reads CSVGLDRVEQYF. In DNA form, the CDR3 reads TGCAGCGTTGGCCTAGACCGCGTCGAGCAGTACTTC.

V and J are TRBV10-3 and TRBJ2-7, with unresolved D. Trimming removed 8 bases from V and 5 bases from J, with 13 bases in between. The CDR3 runs to 12 residues. Germline CDR1 reads ENHRY; CDR2 reads SYGVKD. CDR3 in amino acids: CAIGRRIHEQYF. CDR3 DNA sequence: TGTGCCATCGGGCGCCGCATCCACGAGCAGTACTTC.

This chain links TRBV30 with TRBJ2-7; 11 bases align to TRBD2. CDR1 is GTSNPN, CDR2 SVGIG, per germline (reference sequence). J gave up 2 bases and V 8 bases, and 2 bases lay outside the gene matches. The CDR3 runs 12 residues. The DNA for the CDR3 is TGTGCCCTAGCGGGAGGAGCCTACGAGCAGTACTTC. Residues: CALAGGAYEQYF. Full variable domain (outside the CDR3, taken from reference TRBV30 and TRBJ2-7): SQTIHQWPATLVQPVGSPLSLECTVEGTSNPNLYWYRQAAGRGLQLLFYSVGIGQISSEVPQNLSASRPQDRQFILSSKKLLLSDSGFYLCALAGGAYEQYFGPGTRLTVT.

CDR3 amino acids: CSAATSGSFLGRYEQYF. CDR3 in DNA: TGCAGTGCTGCTACTAGCGGGAGCTTCCTGGGCCGCTACGAGCAGTACTTC. The J gene is TRBJ2-7, the V gene TRBV20-1; 11 bases line up with TRBD2. This CDR3 comprises 17 residues. V shed 5 bases and J 3 bases; nucleotides not matched to a gene: 15. CDR1 is DFQATT, CDR2 SNEGSKA, per germline (reference sequence).

The CDR3, as DNA: TGTGCCAGCAGTTACTCGAAGGACAGTGGAGCTTTCTTT. Translating gives CASSYSKDSGAFF. The chain carries TRBV6-5 and TRBJ1-1, with TRBD1 as a possible D gene (6 bases). V was pared by 0 bases and J by 10 bases, with 12 bases between. This CDR3 is built from 13 residues. Germline V gene lookup returns CDR1 MNHEY and CDR2 SVGAGI.

Here the CDR3 DNA reads TGTGCCAGCAGTTTCGGCGAACAAGAGACCCAGTACTTC. Translated, it gives CASSFGEQETQYF. This chain uses TRBV27 with TRBJ2-5; D is undetermined. Germline assignment: CDR1 MNHEY and CDR2 SMNVEV (reference sequence). Between the trimmed V and J ends, which lost 3 bases and 2 bases, there was a span of 7 bases. There are 13 residues in the CDR3.

The rearrangement links TRBV29-1 to TRBJ2-7, with D perhaps TRBD1 (6 bases). V was shortened by 8 bases and J by 4 bases, with 15 bases between the two germline ends. The V gene's germline CDR1 is SQVTM and CDR2 ANQGSEA. CDR3 length equals 12 residues. This chain's CDR3 is CSCQRGNYEQYF. The CDR3 DNA follows: TGCAGCTGCCAAAGGGGGAATTACGAGCAGTACTTC.

This sequence joins TRBV7-2 and TRBJ2-5; tentative D call: TRBD1 (5 bases). The CDR3 is 15 amino acids. The germline CDR1 and CDR2 sequences are SGHTA and FQGNSA. The V gene lost 2 bases and the J gene lost 5 bases, with 15 bases spanning the gap. This CDR3 is CASSLKWGVWETQYF. Here the CDR3 DNA reads TGTGCCAGCAGCTTAAAGTGGGGCGTTTGGGAGACCCAGTACTTC.

This clonotype has a handful of counts. The rearrangement uses TRBV29-1 and TRBJ1-1, with D perhaps matching TRBD1 (5 bases). The CDR3 has 15 amino acids. V was trimmed by 0 bases and J by 4 bases, leaving 15 bases between them. The germline V gene encodes CDR1 SQVTM and CDR2 ANQGSEA. The CDR3 bases are TGCAGCGTTGAAGATCAGGGAGGGGCGTCCACTGAAGCTTTCTTT. This codes for CSVEDQGGASTEAFF.

This rearrangement joins TRBV4-1 to TRBJ1-2, with TRBD1 identical over 8 bases. CDR3 length: 14 amino acids. V lost 1 base and J lost 4; bases outside the gene matches: 2. Germline CDR1 reads MGHRA; CDR2 reads YSYEKL. This chain's CDR3 is CASSQAGGVYGYTF. In DNA form, the CDR3 reads TGCGCCAGCAGCCAAGCAGGGGGCGTCTATGGCTACACCTTC.

Here the CDR3 reads CSVVRQGALGYTF. CDR3 bases: TGCAGCGTTGTACGGCAGGGGGCTTTAGGCTACACCTTC. This chain links TRBV29-1 with TRBJ1-2, with TRBD1 matching over 8 bases. Looked up from germline, CDR1 is SQVTM and CDR2 is ANQGSEA. V trimming: 4 bases; J trimming: 8 bases; junction bases outside the gene matches: 9. This CDR3 has 13 residues.

The chain uses TRBV29-1 and TRBJ2-1; unclear D gene. CDR3 length: 15 amino acids. V gave up 7 bases and J gave up 0 bases, with 16 bases separating them. Germline-derived CDR1 and CDR2 are SQVTM and ANQGSEA. CDR3 protein: CSASFRLNSYNEQFF. The CDR3 region has the DNA TGCAGCGCATCTTTCAGGCTCAACTCCTACAATGAGCAGTTCTTC.

The table lists this clonotype with a count of one. V is TRBV29-1 and J is TRBJ2-1, with 8 positions matching TRBD1. Trimming cost V 8 bases and J 3 bases; bases outside gene matches: 6. Germline lookup yields CDR1 SQVTM and CDR2 ANQGSEA. The length of the CDR3 is 13 residues. The CDR3 DNA is TGCAGCATCGGACAGGGTGGCTACAATGAGCAGTTCTTC. Its translation: CSIGQGGYNEQFF.

This chain links TRBV27 with TRBJ2-7; D is tentatively TRBD1 or TRBD2 (5 bases each). The V and J ends lost 2 bases and 4 bases respectively, with 15 bases between them. From germline, CDR1 is MNHEY and CDR2 SMNVEV (reference sequence). The CDR3 consists of 15 residues. As DNA, the CDR3 is TGTGCCAGCAGTTTAGAGGGGCAGGGCCCGTACGAGCAGTACTTC. It is translated as CASSLEGQGPYEQYF.

The rearrangement joins TRBV19 to TRBJ1-1; possibly TRBD1 for D (6 bases). Trimming left V 5 bases short and J 0 bases short, with 13 bases between. The germline gives CDR1 LNHDA, CDR2 SQIVND (reference sequence). The CDR3 runs 15 residues. The CDR3 loop reads CASSPRTAMNTEAFF. In DNA, the CDR3 is TGTGCCAGTAGTCCCCGGACAGCGATGAACACTGAAGCTTTCTTT.

V and J are TRBV10-3 and TRBJ2-7; TRBD2 matches 16 bases. Trimming at V came to 4 bases and at J to 6 bases, leaving 6 bases not matched to a gene. The CDR3 contains 16 residues. Germline assignment: CDR1 ENHRY and CDR2 SYGVKD. The CDR3 coding sequence is TGTGCCATCAGTGTGTTCGGGACTAGCGGGAGGGCCGAGCAGTACTTC. Translation gives CAISVFGTSGRAEQYF.

The chain uses TRBV20-1 and TRBJ1-5; D is undetermined. Germline V gives CDR1 DFQATT, CDR2 SNEGSKA (reference sequence). This CDR3 comprises 12 residues. Between the trimmed V and J ends, which lost 6 bases and 4 bases, there was a span of 10 bases. The CDR3 bases are TGCAGTGCGCTGACACTTAATCAGCCCCAGCATTTT. As protein: CSALTLNQPQHF.

J is TRBJ2-7 and V is TRBV6-1; TRBD2 matches at 7 bases. J lost 6 bases, V lost 8 bases, and 4 bases had no gene match. The CDR3 contains 11 residues. Germline CDR1 is MNHNS and CDR2 is SASEGT. The CDR3 DNA is TGTGCCAGCGGGAGGGTTGCCGAGCAGTACTTC. As protein: CASGRVAEQYF.

Comments on this clonotype: Germline and junction disagree at one end, which may indicate a read error. J is TRBJ2-3 and V is TRBV29-1; tentatively, D is TRBD1 (5 bases). CDR1 is SQVTM and CDR2 is ANQGSEA in the germline V gene. The length of the CDR3 is 15 residues. CDR3 loop: CSVEDVRTGTGTQYF. The CDR3 DNA is TGCAGCGTTGAAGATGTTAGAACAGGCACAGGTACGCAGTATTTT.

This clonotype was recorded a few times. The V call is TRBV29-1, the J call TRBJ1-2; a weak D match, TRBD1 (5 bases). CDR3 length: 15 amino acids. The germline V gene encodes CDR1 SQVTM and CDR2 ANQGSEA. Trimming took off 5 bases at V and 4 bases at J, with 20 bases between the two ends. The CDR3 sequence: CSVKPLLTVTYGYTF. The DNA of the CDR3 is TGCAGCGTTAAACCTCTCCTGACAGTAACCTATGGCTACACCTTC.